The 32 T cell receptor beta chains listed next were all sequenced from one sample in a study of blood T cell repertoires in COVID-19. Produced via immunoSEQ multiplex PCR; TCRdb's table is partial and in-frame only. The sample has approximately 200,000 clones, 75% to 90% seen once; the top ten hold about 4.7%. Specimen: PBMCs or T cells enriched from blood (not recorded which). Every receptor here comes from a woman in her twenties or thirties who had been exposed to COVID-19.

This rearrangement joins TRBV4-1 to TRBJ1-5; 7 bases are shared with TRBD1. V gave up 0 bases and J gave up 2 bases; unmatched junction bases: 22. Germline V gene lookup returns CDR1 MGHRA and CDR2 YSYEKL. This CDR3 comprises 22 residues. As DNA, the CDR3 is TGCGCCAGCAGCCAAGATACCTTCGGCTCTCACAGGGGCTCCAGCGGCAATCAGCCCCAGCATTTT. This translates into CASSQDTFGSHRGSSGNQPQHF.

This sequence joins TRBV3-1 (or the pseudogene TRBV3-2) and TRBJ1-3, with a tentative D call TRBD1 (6 bases). CDR1 and CDR2 (germline): LGHDT, YNNKEL (reference sequence). The CDR3 runs 16 residues. V dropped 1 base and J dropped 0 bases, with 10 bases sitting between them. The CDR3 nucleotides read TGTGCCAGCAGCCAAGGGGGACAAATCTCTGGAAACACCATATATTTT. The encoded protein is CASSQGGQISGNTIYF.

This rearrangement joins TRBV18 to TRBJ2-7; D may be TRBD2 (5 bases). V dropped 3 bases and J dropped 7 bases, with 19 bases sitting between them. Looked up from germline, CDR1 is KGHSH and CDR2 is LQKENI. This CDR3 contains 15 residues. Here the CDR3 DNA reads TGTGCCAGCTCACCCGGAGGAGCCGGGTCTGGTGAGCAGTACTTC. Translation: CASSPGGAGSGEQYF.

V and J are TRBV9 and TRBJ1-6; D is possibly TRBD1 (5 bases). The CDR3 consists of 15 residues. Germline loops: CDR1 SGDLS, CDR2 YYNGEE. Deletions cut 4 bases from V and 7 bases from J, with 15 bases between. DNA for the CDR3: TGTGCCAGCAGCCCACGACAGTCTTTGAATTCACCCCTCCACTTT. Translation gives CASSPRQSLNSPLHF. The complete variable domain, with remaining parts taken from reference TRBV9 and TRBJ1-6, reads DSGVTQTPKHLITATGQRVTLRCSPRSGDLSVYWYQQSLDQGLQFLIQYYNGEERAKGNILERFSAQQFPDLHSELNLSSLELGDSALYFCASSPRQSLNSPLHFGNGTRLTVT.

The J gene is TRBJ2-7, the V gene TRBV10-3, with a possible D match to TRBD2 (6 bases). The CDR3 consists of 13 residues. The V end was cut by 7 bases, the J end by 2 bases, with 12 bases between. CDR1 is ENHRY, CDR2 SYGVKD, per germline. In DNA, the CDR3 is TGTGCCATCACCCTGGCGGGGACCTACGAGCAGTACTTC. Its protein product is CAITLAGTYEQYF.

The chain is built from TRBV5-1 and TRBJ1-1; 7 nucleotides agree with TRBD1. With V trimmed by 1 base and J by 5 bases, 2 bases remained unmatched. Per the germline V gene, CDR1 is SGHRS and CDR2 is YFSETQ. The CDR3 contains 13 residues. The CDR3 reads CASSLMTGTEAFF. Here the CDR3 DNA reads TGCGCCAGCAGCTTGATGACAGGGACTGAAGCTTTCTTT.

This clone was picked up a small number of times. The V call is TRBV5-1, the J call TRBJ2-2, with D possibly TRBD1 on 5 matching bases. The germline gives CDR1 SGHRS, CDR2 YFSETQ. Trimming pared 5 bases from V and 0 bases from J, leaving 5 bases between. There are 13 residues in the CDR3. The CDR3 sequence is CASRGPNTGELFF. The CDR3 nucleotides are TGCGCCAGCAGGGGGCCGAACACCGGGGAGCTGTTTTTT.

This clone has more than one count but fewer than ten. This chain links TRBV15 with TRBJ1-6, with D possibly being TRBD1 (6 bases). Germline V gene sequence: CDR1 LNHNV, CDR2 YYDKDF (reference sequence). The CDR3 loop spans 15 amino acids. Trimming pared 0 bases from V and 11 bases from J, leaving 14 bases between. The CDR3 region has the DNA TGTGCCACCAGCAGAGATAGCGGGGGCGAGGCACCCCTCCACTTT. This sequence encodes CATSRDSGGEAPLHF.

The chain is built from TRBV19 and TRBJ1-1, with D tentatively TRBD1 (5 bases). The V gene's germline CDR1 is LNHDA and CDR2 SQIVND (reference sequence). Trimming shortened V by 5 bases and J by 2 bases, and 15 bases separated the two germline ends. This CDR3 contains 15 residues. The CDR3 DNA is TGTGCCAGTAGTCCCGGGAGGGGCTTCAACACTGAAGCTTTCTTT. This translates into CASSPGRGFNTEAFF.

V is TRBV11-3 and J is TRBJ1-3; D remains unclear. Between the trimmed V and J ends, which lost 5 bases and 0 bases, there was a span of 14 bases. This CDR3 region has 16 residues. Germline assignment: CDR1 SGHNT and CDR2 YENEEA. The CDR3, as DNA: TGTGCCAGCAGCCAATTCTACTCGTCCTCTGGAAACACCATATATTTT. Its protein product is CASSQFYSSSGNTIYF.

V and J are TRBV3-1 (or the pseudogene TRBV3-2) and TRBJ1-1, with D maybe TRBD1 (5 bases). The V end was cut by 5 bases, the J end by 5 bases, with 21 bases between. The length of the CDR3 is 16 residues. CDR1 LGHDT and CDR2 YNNKEL come from the germline V gene (reference sequence). As DNA, the CDR3 is TGTGCCAGCAGCGCCTGGCAGGGAGGTGGTTTTACTGAAGCTTTCTTT. This gives the protein CASSAWQGGGFTEAFF.

This chain links TRBV11-2 with TRBJ2-3; a weak D match, TRBD2 (5 bases). V lost 4 bases, J lost 4 bases, and 12 bases lay in between. Germline assignment: CDR1 SGHAT and CDR2 FQNNGV. The CDR3 totals 14 residues. The CDR3 bases are TGTGCCAGCAGCTCGAGGGTCTTGCCAGATACGCAGTATTTT. Protein sequence: CASSSRVLPDTQYF.

The chain uses TRBV29-1 and TRBJ2-2, with D possibly being TRBD1 (5 bases). This CDR3 has 13 amino acids. V lost 5 bases, J lost 3 bases, and 10 bases lay in between. Germline V gives CDR1 SQVTM, CDR2 ANQGSEA. The CDR3 DNA reads TGCAGCGTTCATGTGGGGCACACCGGGGAGCTGTTTTTT. It is translated as CSVHVGHTGELFF.

J is TRBJ1-2 and V is TRBV29-1; D perhaps matches TRBD1 (5 bases). The CDR3 covers 13 residues. Germline CDR1 is SQVTM and CDR2 is ANQGSEA. V was shortened by 6 bases and J by 3 bases, with 14 bases between the two germline ends. CDR3 protein: CSVGTGEDYGYTF. CDR3 nucleotide sequence: TGCAGCGTAGGGACCGGGGAGGACTATGGCTACACCTTC.

The chain carries TRBV7-8 and TRBJ1-5, with 7 bases matching TRBD1. CDR1 is SGHVS and CDR2 is FQNEAQ in the germline V gene. The CDR3 totals 17 residues. V was pared by 5 bases and J by 0 bases, with 10 bases of the junction left unmatched. CDR3 coding DNA: TGTGCCAGCAGCCCCAGGGGGTCCCCTTATAGCAATCAGCCCCAGCATTTT. Translated: CASSPRGSPYSNQPQHF.

The chain combines TRBV30 with TRBJ1-6, with D unclear. The V gene's germline CDR1 is GTSNPN and CDR2 SVGIG (reference sequence). The V end was cut by 2 bases, the J end by 8 bases, with 10 bases between. This CDR3 comprises 13 residues. Here the CDR3 reads CAWSFSRDSPLHF. CDR3 coding DNA: TGTGCCTGGAGTTTTTCGAGAGATTCACCCCTCCACTTT.

Turning to this clone: Other DNA sequences in this specimen translate into the identical CDR3. The chain employs TRBV3-1 (or the pseudogene TRBV3-2) and TRBJ1-1; 8 bases are a match to TRBD1. The CDR3 totals 15 residues. The V and J ends lost 0 bases and 1 base, in that order; junction bases with no gene match: 1. Germline-derived CDR1 and CDR2 are LGHDT and YNNKEL (reference sequence). The CDR3 DNA follows: TGTGCCAGCAGCCAAGAAGGGACAGGGAACACTGAAGCTTTCTTT. It encodes CASSQEGTGNTEAFF.

This clone was seen a few times. V gene TRBV2 combines with J gene TRBJ1-2, with a weak D call TRBD1 (6 bases). The V end lost 5 bases, the J end lost 4 bases, and 17 bases lay between the germline ends. Germline-derived CDR1 and CDR2 are SNHLY and FYNNEI. CDR3 length: 15 amino acids. The CDR3 nucleotides read TGTGCCAGCAGTTCATTGGGGGGGCTTGGCTATGGCTACACCTTC. Translation gives CASSSLGGLGYGYTF.

This clone was picked up one time. V is TRBV11-3 and J is TRBJ2-1, with TRBD1 matching 9 bases. The J segment lost 10 bases and the V segment lost 5 bases, leaving 6 bases of the junction unmatched. The V gene's germline CDR1 is SGHNT and CDR2 YENEEA. This CDR3 is 13 amino acids long. CDR3: CASSRSGTGEQFF. The CDR3 bases are TGTGCCAGCAGCCGCTCCGGGACAGGGGAGCAGTTCTTC. Together with reference TRBV11-3 and TRBJ2-1, the CDR3 gives the full variable domain: EAGVVQSPRYKIIEKKQPVAFWCNPISGHNTLYWYLQNLGQGPELLIRYENEEAVDDSQLPKDRFSAERLKGVDSTLKIQPAELGDSAVYLCASSRSGTGEQFFGPGTRLTVL.

This chain uses TRBV18 with TRBJ2-4, with D possibly matching TRBD2 (5 bases). The CDR3 is 13 amino acids. Trimming removed 3 bases at V and 9 bases at J, with 12 bases between. Germline V gene data show CDR1 as KGHSH and CDR2 as LQKENI. CDR3 residues: CASSPPGEGIQYF. CDR3 sequence (DNA): TGTGCCAGCTCACCCCCGGGCGAGGGCATTCAGTACTTC.

This clone was counted once. J is TRBJ1-2 and V is TRBV4-1; 10 nucleotides match TRBD1. This CDR3 contains 17 residues. The J segment lost 4 bases and the V segment lost 0 bases, leaving 8 bases of the junction unmatched. In germline, CDR1 is MGHRA, CDR2 YSYEKL. The CDR3 region has the DNA TGCGCCAGCAGCCAAGAGTCTCGACAGGGGGCAGGCTATGGCTACACCTTC. Protein sequence: CASSQESRQGAGYGYTF.

This sequence joins TRBV27 and TRBJ2-3; D unresolved. The ends were cut back, 4 bases at V and 2 bases at J, with 13 bases in the middle. Germline CDR1 and CDR2: MNHEY and SMNVEV (reference sequence). The length of the CDR3 is 15 residues. The CDR3 region is CASSYEAPPTDTQYF. The CDR3, as DNA: TGTGCCAGCAGTTACGAAGCGCCTCCCACAGATACGCAGTATTTT.

V usage is TRBV7-3 and J usage is TRBJ2-6; 7 nucleotides match TRBD2. The ends lost 6 bases at V and 0 bases at J; junction bases unmatched: 2. The CDR3 is 15 residues long. Looked up from germline, CDR1 is SGHTA and CDR2 is FQGTGA. CDR3 sequence reads: CASSQRGSGANVLTF. CDR3 bases: TGTGCCAGCAGTCAGCGGGGCTCTGGGGCCAACGTCCTGACTTTC.

The genes are TRBV18 and TRBJ2-2; 13 bases align to TRBD2. J gave up 7 bases and V 6 bases, and 5 bases lay outside the gene matches. The CDR3 runs 15 residues. Germline CDR1 reads KGHSH; CDR2 reads LQKENI. The CDR3 DNA is TGTGCCAGCTCGAAGGGACTAGCGGGGATCGGGGAGCTGTTTTTT. Its translation is CASSKGLAGIGELFF.

CDR3 loop: CASEPQGLGPQHF. The DNA for the CDR3 is TGTGCCAGTGAACCGCAGGGGTTGGGGCCCCAGCATTTT. The chain joins TRBV19 to TRBJ1-5, with TRBD1 as a possible D gene (6 bases). The V end was cut by 8 bases, the J end by 9 bases, with 17 bases between. The CDR3 has 13 amino acids. Germline CDR1 and CDR2: LNHDA and SQIVND (reference sequence).

The V and J genes are TRBV3-1 (or the pseudogene TRBV3-2) and TRBJ1-1; TRBD1 might be the D (6 bases). Per the germline V gene, CDR1 is LGHDT and CDR2 is YNNKEL (reference sequence). V lost 3 bases to trimming and J lost 0 bases, with 14 bases between them. The length of the CDR3 is 16 residues. Here the CDR3 reads CASSQSTGYMNTEAFF. CDR3 in DNA: TGTGCCAGCAGCCAGAGCACAGGGTACATGAACACTGAAGCTTTCTTT.

The CDR3 spells CASSPRTGGRTDTQYF. In DNA, the CDR3 is TGTGCCAGCTCACCCAGGACAGGGGGCCGCACAGATACGCAGTATTTT. The chain has TRBV18 and TRBJ2-3, with 11 bases fitting TRBD1. V shed 3 bases and J 1 base; nucleotides not matched to a gene: 3. Germline V gene data show CDR1 as KGHSH and CDR2 as LQKENI. The CDR3 has 16 residues. Using reference TRBV18 and TRBJ2-3 for the parts outside the CDR3, the full variable domain is NAGVMQNPRHLVRRRGQEARLRCSPMKGHSHVYWYRQLPEEGLKFMVYLQKENIIDESGMPKERFSAEFPKEGPSILRIQQVVRGDSAAYFCASSPRTGGRTDTQYFGPGTRLTVL.

The genes are TRBV6-5 and TRBJ2-2, with D maybe TRBD2 (5 bases). V was pared by 6 bases and J by 7 bases, with 12 bases between. CDR1 MNHEY and CDR2 SVGAGI come from the germline V gene. The CDR3 covers 13 residues. The CDR3 reads CASSLGVVGELFF. The CDR3 DNA reads TGTGCCAGCAGCCTGGGAGTGGTCGGGGAGCTGTTTTTT.

The V and J genes are TRBV12-3 or TRBV12-4 and TRBJ2-2; possible D gene TRBD1, 5 bases. Trimming left V 5 bases short and J 4 bases short, with 8 bases between. The CDR3 has 13 amino acids. The CDR3: CASSLTGTGELFF. Written as DNA, the CDR3 is TGTGCCAGCAGTCTCACAGGCACCGGGGAGCTGTTTTTT.

This chain uses TRBV11-2 with TRBJ1-1; D unclear. CDR3 size: 14 residues. CDR1 and CDR2 from the germline V gene are SGHAT and FQNNGV. V gave up 3 bases and J gave up 6 bases, with 14 bases separating them. This CDR3 reads CASSFNGEWSEAFF. The CDR3 DNA reads TGTGCCAGCAGCTTCAACGGGGAATGGTCTGAAGCTTTCTTT.

The J gene is TRBJ1-2, the V gene TRBV11-3; 7 bases align to TRBD1. The CDR3 sequence is 13 residues long. The germline V gene has CDR1 SGHNT and CDR2 YENEEA. V trimming: 3 bases; J trimming: 7 bases; junction bases outside the gene matches: 5. CDR3 region: CASSFEGAGGYTF. The DNA of the CDR3 is TGTGCCAGCAGCTTTGAGGGGGCAGGTGGCTACACCTTC.

V and J are TRBV19 and TRBJ2-1, with D perhaps matching TRBD2 (7 bases). Germline CDR1 is LNHDA and CDR2 is SQIVND (reference sequence). V lost 8 bases to trimming and J lost 8 bases, with 25 bases between them. The CDR3 extends over 16 amino acids. The CDR3 DNA is TGTGCCAGTCGATCCCGGGGGCCTAGCGGAGGCCATGAGCAGTTCTTC. The encoded protein is CASRSRGPSGGHEQFF. The full variable domain, rest sourced from reference TRBV19 and TRBJ2-1, is DGGITQSPKYLFRKEGQNVTLSCEQNLNHDAMYWYRQDPGQGLRLIYYSQIVNDFQKGDIAEGYSVSREKKESFPLTVTSAQKNPTAFYLCASRSRGPSGGHEQFFGPGTRLTVL.